This T cell receptor (beta chain) was identified in a study of blood T cell repertoires in COVID-19. From germline, CDR1 is MDHEN and CDR2 SYDVKM. This CDR3 contains 16 residues. V was cut by 3 bases and J by 0 bases, with 14 bases left in between. The method was immunoSEQ multiplex PCR; TCRdb's version includes in-frame clones alone and lacks a portion of them. The top ten clones hold approximately 4.1% of a sample with about 140,000 clones, around 86% of them seen once. Material for sequencing was peripheral blood. The clonotype originates from a woman aged 80 or older with acute or convalescent COVID-19. The V call is TRBV28, the J call TRBJ2-5; D is perhaps TRBD2 (5 bases). CDR3: CASSFRAGLNQETQYF. In DNA, the CDR3 is TGTGCCAGCAGTTTTAGGGCGGGTTTGAACCAAGAGACCCAGTACTTC.